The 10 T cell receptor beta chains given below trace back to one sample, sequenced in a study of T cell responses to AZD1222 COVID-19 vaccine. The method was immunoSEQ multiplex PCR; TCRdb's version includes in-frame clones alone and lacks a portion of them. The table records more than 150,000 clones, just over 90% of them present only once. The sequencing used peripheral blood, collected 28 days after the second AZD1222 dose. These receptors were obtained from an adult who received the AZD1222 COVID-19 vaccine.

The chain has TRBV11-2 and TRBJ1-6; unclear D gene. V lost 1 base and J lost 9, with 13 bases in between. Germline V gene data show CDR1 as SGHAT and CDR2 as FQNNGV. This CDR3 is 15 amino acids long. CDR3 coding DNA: TGTGCCAGCAGCTTAGGTGTGGGAGGAGGTTCACCCCTCCACTTT. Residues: CASSLGVGGGSPLHF.

This CDR3 reads CASSETEKLFF. In nucleotides, the CDR3 is TGTGCCAGCAGTGAGACAGAAAAACTGTTTTTT. The chain has TRBV2 and TRBJ1-4; D call uncertain. Germline loops: CDR1 SNHLY, CDR2 FYNNEI. V was shortened by 3 bases and J by 8 bases, with 4 bases between the two germline ends. This CDR3 has 11 amino acids.

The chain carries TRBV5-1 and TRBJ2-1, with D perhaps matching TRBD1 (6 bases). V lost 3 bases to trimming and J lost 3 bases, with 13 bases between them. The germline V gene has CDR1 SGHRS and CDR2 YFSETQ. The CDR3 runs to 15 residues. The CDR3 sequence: CASSSGDGGYNEQFF. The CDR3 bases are TGCGCCAGCAGCTCAGGGGATGGGGGCTACAATGAGCAGTTCTTC.

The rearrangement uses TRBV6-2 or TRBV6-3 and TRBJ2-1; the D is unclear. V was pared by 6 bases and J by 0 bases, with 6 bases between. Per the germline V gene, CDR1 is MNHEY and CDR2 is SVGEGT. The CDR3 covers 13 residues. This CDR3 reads CASSLSSYNEQFF. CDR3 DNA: TGTGCCAGCAGCCTTAGCTCCTACAATGAGCAGTTCTTC.

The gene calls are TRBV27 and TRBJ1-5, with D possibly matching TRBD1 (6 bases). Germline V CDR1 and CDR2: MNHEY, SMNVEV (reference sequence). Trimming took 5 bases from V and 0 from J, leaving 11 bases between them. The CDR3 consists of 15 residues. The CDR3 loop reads CASSAQGNSNQPQHF. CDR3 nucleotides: TGTGCCAGCAGTGCTCAGGGGAATAGCAATCAGCCCCAGCATTTT.

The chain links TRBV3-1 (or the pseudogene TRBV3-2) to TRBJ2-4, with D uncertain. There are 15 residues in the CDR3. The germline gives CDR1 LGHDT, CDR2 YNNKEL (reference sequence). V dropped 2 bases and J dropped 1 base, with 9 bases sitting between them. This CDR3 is CASSQPGNAKNIQYF. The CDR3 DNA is TGTGCCAGCAGCCAACCTGGGAACGCCAAAAACATTCAGTACTTC.

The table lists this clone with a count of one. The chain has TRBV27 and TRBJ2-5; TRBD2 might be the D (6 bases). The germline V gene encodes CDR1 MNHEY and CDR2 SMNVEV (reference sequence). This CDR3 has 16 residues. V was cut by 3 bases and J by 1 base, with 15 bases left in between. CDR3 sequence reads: CASSFGPYGGQETQYF. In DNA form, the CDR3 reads TGTGCCAGCAGTTTCGGGCCCTACGGGGGCCAAGAGACCCAGTACTTC.

For the CDR3, the DNA is TGTGCCAGCAGTGAATGGTTGGGGAATGAGCAGTTCTTC. It translates to CASSEWLGNEQFF. V and J are TRBV6-1 and TRBJ2-1, with D hard to call. Trimming cost V 2 bases and J 7 bases, with 9 bases left between them. Germline assignment: CDR1 MNHNS and CDR2 SASEGT. CDR3 length equals 13 residues.

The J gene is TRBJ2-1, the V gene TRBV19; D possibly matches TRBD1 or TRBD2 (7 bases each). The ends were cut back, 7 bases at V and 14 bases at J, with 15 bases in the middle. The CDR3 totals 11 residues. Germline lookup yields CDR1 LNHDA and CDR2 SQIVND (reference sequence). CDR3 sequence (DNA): TGTGCCAGTACAGGGGGGGCTTTGGAGTTCTTC. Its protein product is CASTGGALEFF. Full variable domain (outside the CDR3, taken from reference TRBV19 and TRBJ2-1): DGGITQSPKYLFRKEGQNVTLSCEQNLNHDAMYWYRQDPGQGLRLIYYSQIVNDFQKGDIAEGYSVSREKKESFPLTVTSAQKNPTAFYLCASTGGALEFFGPGTRLTVL.

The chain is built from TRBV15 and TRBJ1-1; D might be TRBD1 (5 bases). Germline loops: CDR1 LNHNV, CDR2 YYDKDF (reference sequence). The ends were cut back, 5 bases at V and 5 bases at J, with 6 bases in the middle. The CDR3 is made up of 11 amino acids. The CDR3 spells CATSGGTEAFF. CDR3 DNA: TGTGCCACCAGCGGGGGAACTGAAGCTTTCTTT.